Given below is one TCR beta chain in context. Both 60 Vbeta primers and 13 Jbeta primers went into the PCR. Some clones are missing from TCRdb's copy, which holds only in-frame ones; the method was immunoSEQ multiplex PCR. The sample has about 110,000 clones, roughly 80% seen once. This entry belongs to a study of cytomegalovirus exposure and HLA in healthy donors. Study summary: When 398 donors were genotyped, approximately 81% of them were found to fall in the Caucasian-associated ancestry cluster.

Looked up from germline, CDR1 is LNHDA and CDR2 is SQIVND (reference sequence). This CDR3 contains 13 residues. V lost 1 base, J lost 7 bases, and 11 bases lay in between. The sequencing sample was made of PBMCs. V is TRBV19 and J is TRBJ2-7; D unclear. The clonotype was recovered from a man aged 25 to 40 in good health and CMV-seronegative. The CDR3 is CASSIGPDWEQYF. DNA for the CDR3: TGTGCCAGTAGTATAGGACCCGACTGGGAGCAGTACTTC.